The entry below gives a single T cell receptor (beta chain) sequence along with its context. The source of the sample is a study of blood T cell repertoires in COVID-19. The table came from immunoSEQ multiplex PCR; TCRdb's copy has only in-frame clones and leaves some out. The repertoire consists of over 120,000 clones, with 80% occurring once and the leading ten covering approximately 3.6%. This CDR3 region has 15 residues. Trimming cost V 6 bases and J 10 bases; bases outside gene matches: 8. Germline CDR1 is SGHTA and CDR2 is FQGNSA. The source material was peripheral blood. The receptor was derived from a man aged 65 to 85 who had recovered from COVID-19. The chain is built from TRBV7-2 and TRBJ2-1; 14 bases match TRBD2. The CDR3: CASSQTSGRASEQFF. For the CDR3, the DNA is TGTGCCAGCAGTCAGACTAGCGGGAGGGCCTCGGAGCAGTTCTTC. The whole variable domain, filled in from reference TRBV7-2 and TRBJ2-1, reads GAGVSQSPSNKVTEKGKDVELRCDPISGHTALYWYRQSLGQGLEFLIYFQGNSAPDKSGLPSDRFSAERTGGSVSTLTIQRTQQEDSAVYLCASSQTSGRASEQFFGPGTRLTVL.